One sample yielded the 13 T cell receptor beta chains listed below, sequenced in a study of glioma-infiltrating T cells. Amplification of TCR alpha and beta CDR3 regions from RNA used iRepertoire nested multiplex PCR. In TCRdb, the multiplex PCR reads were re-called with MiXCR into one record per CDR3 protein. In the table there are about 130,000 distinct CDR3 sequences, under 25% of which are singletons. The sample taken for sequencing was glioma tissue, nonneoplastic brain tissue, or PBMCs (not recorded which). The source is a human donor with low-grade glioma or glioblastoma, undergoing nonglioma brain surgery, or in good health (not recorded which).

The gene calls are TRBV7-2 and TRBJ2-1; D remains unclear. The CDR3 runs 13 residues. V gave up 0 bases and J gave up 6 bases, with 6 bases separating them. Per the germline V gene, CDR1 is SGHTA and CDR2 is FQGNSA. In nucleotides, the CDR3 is TGTGCCAGCAGCTTAGCCACCGTCAATGAGCAGTTCTTC. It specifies CASSLATVNEQFF.

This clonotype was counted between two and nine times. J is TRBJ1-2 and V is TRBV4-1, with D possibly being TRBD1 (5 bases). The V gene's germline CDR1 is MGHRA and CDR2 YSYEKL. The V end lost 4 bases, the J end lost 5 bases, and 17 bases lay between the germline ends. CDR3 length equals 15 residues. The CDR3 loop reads CASSPRGPQAYGYTF. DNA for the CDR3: TGCGCCAGCAGCCCGAGAGGGCCACAGGCGTATGGCTACACCTTC.

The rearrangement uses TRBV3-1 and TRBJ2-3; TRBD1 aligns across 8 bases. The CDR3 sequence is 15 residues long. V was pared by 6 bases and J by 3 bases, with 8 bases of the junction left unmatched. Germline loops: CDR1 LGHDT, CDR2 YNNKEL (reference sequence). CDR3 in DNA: TGTGCCAGCAGTTCTAGGGACAGGCTGACAGATACGCAGTATTTT. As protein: CASSSRDRLTDTQYF.

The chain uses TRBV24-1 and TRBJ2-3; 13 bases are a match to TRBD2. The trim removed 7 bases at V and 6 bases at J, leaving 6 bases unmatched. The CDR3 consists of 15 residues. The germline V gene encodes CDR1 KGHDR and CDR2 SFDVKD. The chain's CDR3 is CATRGTSGDMDTQYF. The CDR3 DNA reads TGTGCCACCAGAGGGACTAGCGGGGATATGGATACGCAGTATTTT.

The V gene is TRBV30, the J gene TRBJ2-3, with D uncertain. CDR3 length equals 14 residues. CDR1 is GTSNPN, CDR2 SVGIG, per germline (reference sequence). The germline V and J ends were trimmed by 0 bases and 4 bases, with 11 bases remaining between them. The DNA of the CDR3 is TGTGCCTGGAGTGTATTTGGCATGGCAGATACGCAGTATTTT. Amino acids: CAWSVFGMADTQYF.

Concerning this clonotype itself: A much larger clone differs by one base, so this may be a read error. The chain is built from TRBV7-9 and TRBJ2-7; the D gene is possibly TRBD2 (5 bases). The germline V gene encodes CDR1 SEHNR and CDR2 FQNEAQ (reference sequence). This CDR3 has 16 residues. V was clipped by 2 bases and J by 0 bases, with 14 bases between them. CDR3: CASSLSGRKGSYEQYV. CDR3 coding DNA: TGTGCCAGCAGCTTAAGCGGCAGGAAGGGCTCCTACGAGCAGTACGTC.

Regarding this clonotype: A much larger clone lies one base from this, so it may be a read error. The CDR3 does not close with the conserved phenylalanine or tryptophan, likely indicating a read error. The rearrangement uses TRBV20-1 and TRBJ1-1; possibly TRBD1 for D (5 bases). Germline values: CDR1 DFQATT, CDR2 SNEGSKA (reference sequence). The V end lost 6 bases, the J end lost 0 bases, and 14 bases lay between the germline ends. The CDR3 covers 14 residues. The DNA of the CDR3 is TGCAGTGCCCCTAGTGGGACGGTGAACACTGAAGCTTTCCTT. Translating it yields CSAPSGTVNTEAFL.

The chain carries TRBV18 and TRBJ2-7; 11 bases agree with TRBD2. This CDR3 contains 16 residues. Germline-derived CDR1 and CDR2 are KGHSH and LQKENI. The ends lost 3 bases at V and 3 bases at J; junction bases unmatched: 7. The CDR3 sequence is CASSPTGGLAGYEQYV. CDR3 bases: TGTGCCAGCTCACCCACCGGCGGACTAGCGGGCTACGAGCAGTACGTC.

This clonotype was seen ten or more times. CDR3 nucleotide sequence: TGTGCCACCAGTGACTCCAGGGGGCAGCCCCAGCATTTT. This encodes CATSDSRGQPQHF. This chain uses TRBV24-1 with TRBJ1-5; 7 bases match TRBD1. CDR3 length: 13 amino acids. The germline V gene encodes CDR1 KGHDR and CDR2 SFDVKD. Trimming cost V 4 bases and J 7 bases; bases outside gene matches: 3.

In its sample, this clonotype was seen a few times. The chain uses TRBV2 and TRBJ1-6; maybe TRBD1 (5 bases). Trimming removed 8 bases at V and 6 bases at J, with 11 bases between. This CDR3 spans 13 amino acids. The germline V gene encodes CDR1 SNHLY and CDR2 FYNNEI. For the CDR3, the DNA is TGTGCCAGCCAGGGACTGATTAATTCACCCCTCCACTTT. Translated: CASQGLINSPLHF.

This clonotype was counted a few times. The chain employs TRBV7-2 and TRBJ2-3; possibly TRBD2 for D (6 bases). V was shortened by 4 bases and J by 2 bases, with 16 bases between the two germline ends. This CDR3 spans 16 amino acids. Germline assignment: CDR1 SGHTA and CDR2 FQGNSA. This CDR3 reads CASSSPGRGPTDTQYF. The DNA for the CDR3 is TGTGCCAGCAGCTCCCCCGGGCGGGGACCCACAGATACGCAGTATTTT.

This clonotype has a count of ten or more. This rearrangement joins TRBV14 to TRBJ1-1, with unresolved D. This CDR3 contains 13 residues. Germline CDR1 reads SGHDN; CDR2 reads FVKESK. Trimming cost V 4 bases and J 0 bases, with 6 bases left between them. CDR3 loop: CASSLSMNTEAFF. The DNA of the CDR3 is TGTGCCAGCAGCCTCAGCATGAACACTGAAGCTTTCTTT.

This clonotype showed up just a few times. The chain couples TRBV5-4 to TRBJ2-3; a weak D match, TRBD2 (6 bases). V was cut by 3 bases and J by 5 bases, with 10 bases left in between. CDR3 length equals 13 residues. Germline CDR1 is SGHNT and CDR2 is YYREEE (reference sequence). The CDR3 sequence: CASSWVGGDTQYF. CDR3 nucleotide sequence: TGTGCCAGCAGCTGGGTCGGGGGAGATACGCAGTATTTT.